This TCR beta chain was identified in a study of Ad26.COV2.S vaccination and SARS-CoV-2 variants. This CDR3 is built from 13 residues. The V end lost 1 base, the J end lost 3 bases, and 10 bases lay between the germline ends. Germline assignment: CDR1 GTSNPN and CDR2 SVGIG (reference sequence). The protocol was immunoSEQ multiplex PCR, while the TCRdb copy is restricted to in-frame clones and leaves out a portion. The data contain around 370,000 clones, about 88% of them singletons. With regard to this clone: Its cognate antigen is unknown.

Findings and caveats of the study: The analyses of TCR breadth and depth may have understated the size of total T cell responses.

The sample's treatment: about 20 received Ad26.COV2.S at low or high dose, single or two shots; 5 received placebo; per-sample allocation not given. Sampling took place 63 days after the first vaccine or placebo injection. The clonotype was recovered from a person between 18 and 59 years old who received the Ad26.COV2.S COVID-19 vaccine or a placebo. Sample: peripheral blood, taken in a trial of Ad26.COV2.S vaccine versus placebo. The chain employs TRBV30 and TRBJ2-7; D call uncertain. In nucleotides, the CDR3 is TGTGCCTGGAGTGAAAGACTGGACTACGAGCAGTACTTC. It yields the protein CAWSERLDYEQYF. The complete variable domain, with remaining parts taken from reference TRBV30 and TRBJ2-7, reads SQTIHQWPATLVQPVGSPLSLECTVEGTSNPNLYWYRQAAGRGLQLLFYSVGIGQISSEVPQNLSASRPQDRQFILSSKKLLLSDSGFYLCAWSERLDYEQYFGPGTRLTVT.